A selection of T cell receptor beta chains follows, all from one sample in a study of cytotoxic CD8 clonotypes in ibrutinib-treated CLL. TCRdb's table, derived via immunoSEQ multiplex PCR, lists solely in-frame clones and lacks some. The sample yields 30,000 to 40,000 clones, around 63% seen once. This specimen consisted of PBMCs, obtained before ibrutinib treatment. These receptors originate from a human donor with chronic lymphocytic leukemia. Both conserved end residues are part of each CDR3. D genes are given only for firm matches. A row's size may be missing; if present it is once, few, many or a size class.

CDR3 protein: CASSLEGYSNQPQHF
CDR3 DNA: TGTGCCAGCAGCTTGGAAGGGTATAGCAATCAGCCCCAGCATTTT
J gene: TRBJ1-5
clone size: .
D gene: .
V gene: TRBV7-9

CDR3 protein: CASNSKREYSHNEQFF
CDR3 DNA: TGTGCCAGCAATTCGAAGCGGGAGTACTCTCACAATGAGCAGTTCTTC
J gene: TRBJ2-1
clone size: few
D gene: TRBD2
V gene: TRBV27

CDR3 protein: CASSLSMTGGAFSPLHF
CDR3 DNA: TGTGCCAGCAGTTTATCGATGACAGGGGGCGCATTTTCACCCCTCCACTTT
J gene: TRBJ1-6
clone size: .
D gene: TRBD1
V gene: TRBV27

CDR3 protein: CASSPTDTQYF
CDR3 DNA: TGTGCCAGCTCACCGACAGATACGCAGTATTTT
J gene: TRBJ2-3
clone size: .
D gene: .
V gene: TRBV18

CDR3 protein: CATMSGAASAGYTF
CDR3 DNA: TGTGCCACTATGTCGGGGGCGGCTAGTGCTGGCTACACCTTC
J gene: TRBJ1-2
clone size: .
D gene: .
V gene: TRBV19

CDR3 protein: CASSSGRIDNEQFF
CDR3 DNA: TGTGCCAGCAGTAGCGGGAGGATCGACAATGAGCAGTTCTTC
J gene: TRBJ2-1
clone size: .
D gene: TRBD2
V gene: TRBV6-1

CDR3 protein: CSVAPQGVNTEAFF
CDR3 DNA: TGCAGCGTTGCCCCACAGGGCGTGAACACTGAAGCTTTCTTT
J gene: TRBJ1-1
clone size: .
D gene: .
V gene: TRBV29-1

CDR3 protein: CASREGQGAGETQYF
CDR3 DNA: TGTGCCAGCAGGGAGGGACAGGGGGCGGGGGAGACCCAGTACTTC
J gene: TRBJ2-5
clone size: .
D gene: TRBD1
V gene: TRBV28

CDR3 protein: CASSLSEGITTYEQYF
CDR3 DNA: TGTGCCAGCAGTTTATCAGAGGGAATTACCACTTACGAGCAGTACTTC
J gene: TRBJ2-7
clone size: few
D gene: .
V gene: TRBV28

CDR3 protein: CASSYSRDGSYEQYF
CDR3 DNA: TGTGCCAGCAGCTACTCCCGGGACGGATCCTACGAGCAGTACTTC
J gene: TRBJ2-7
clone size: once
D gene: .
V gene: TRBV7-9

CDR3 protein: CASSQERDLPNTEAFF
CDR3 DNA: TGCGCCAGCAGCCAGGAGAGAGATCTCCCAAACACTGAAGCTTTCTTT
J gene: TRBJ1-1
clone size: .
D gene: .
V gene: TRBV4-1

CDR3 protein: CASSLAYEGAGEQYF
CDR3 DNA: TGTGCCAGCAGCTTAGCGTATGAAGGGGCTGGCGAGCAGTACTTC
J gene: TRBJ2-7
clone size: .
D gene: .
V gene: TRBV7-6

CDR3 protein: CASSLGLDFYEQYF
CDR3 DNA: TGCGCCAGCAGCCTAGGACTAGATTTCTACGAGCAGTACTTC
J gene: TRBJ2-7
clone size: few
D gene: TRBD2
V gene: TRBV5-1

CDR3 protein: CASSQSSGRTYGYTF
CDR3 DNA: TGCGCCAGCAGTCAATCCTCGGGCAGGACGTATGGCTACACCTTC
J gene: TRBJ1-2
clone size: .
D gene: .
V gene: TRBV23-1

CDR3 protein: CASSQRTGGDEKLFF
CDR3 DNA: TGCGCCAGCAGCCAACGGACAGGGGGGGATGAAAAACTGTTTTTT
J gene: TRBJ1-4
clone size: .
D gene: TRBD1
V gene: TRBV4-1

CDR3 protein: CSATGQGDSYEQYF
CDR3 DNA: TGCAGCGCTACGGGACAGGGGGACTCCTACGAGCAGTACTTC
J gene: TRBJ2-7
clone size: .
D gene: TRBD1
V gene: TRBV29-1

CDR3 protein: CASSLRASGGPDTQYF
CDR3 DNA: TGTGCCAGCAGCCTACGGGCTAGCGGGGGGCCCGATACGCAGTATTTT
J gene: TRBJ2-3
clone size: .
D gene: TRBD2
V gene: TRBV5-4

CDR3 protein: CASGVSYEQYF
CDR3 DNA: TGTGCCAGCGGGGTCTCCTACGAGCAGTACTTC
J gene: TRBJ2-7
clone size: .
D gene: .
V gene: TRBV6-5

CDR3 protein: CASSYSIAGSEQYF
CDR3 DNA: TGTGCCAGCAGTTACTCGATTGCAGGTTCCGAGCAGTACTTC
J gene: TRBJ2-7
clone size: .
D gene: .
V gene: TRBV6-5

CDR3 protein: CASSSLRDTDTQYF
CDR3 DNA: TGTGCCAGCAGTTCCCTCAGGGACACAGATACGCAGTATTTT
J gene: TRBJ2-3
clone size: .
D gene: .
V gene: TRBV6-5

CDR3 protein: CASSLRQGYLAYEQYF
CDR3 DNA: TGTGCCAGCAGCTTGAGACAGGGATACCTAGCCTACGAGCAGTACTTC
J gene: TRBJ2-7
clone size: .
D gene: TRBD1
V gene: TRBV28

CDR3 protein: CASSPLSVLADGYNQPQHF
CDR3 DNA: TGTGCCAGCTCACCACTGTCGGTGCTAGCGGACGGCTACAATCAGCCCCAGCATTTT
J gene: TRBJ1-5
clone size: .
D gene: .
V gene: TRBV18

CDR3 protein: CASSYSTSGSYEQYF
CDR3 DNA: TGTGCCAGCAGTTACTCGACTTCGGGTAGCTACGAGCAGTACTTC
J gene: TRBJ2-7
clone size: .
D gene: .
V gene: TRBV6-5

CDR3 protein: CASSIETRPGELFF
CDR3 DNA: TGTGCCAGTAGTATAGAGACCCGCCCCGGGGAGCTGTTTTTT
J gene: TRBJ2-2
clone size: few
D gene: .
V gene: TRBV19